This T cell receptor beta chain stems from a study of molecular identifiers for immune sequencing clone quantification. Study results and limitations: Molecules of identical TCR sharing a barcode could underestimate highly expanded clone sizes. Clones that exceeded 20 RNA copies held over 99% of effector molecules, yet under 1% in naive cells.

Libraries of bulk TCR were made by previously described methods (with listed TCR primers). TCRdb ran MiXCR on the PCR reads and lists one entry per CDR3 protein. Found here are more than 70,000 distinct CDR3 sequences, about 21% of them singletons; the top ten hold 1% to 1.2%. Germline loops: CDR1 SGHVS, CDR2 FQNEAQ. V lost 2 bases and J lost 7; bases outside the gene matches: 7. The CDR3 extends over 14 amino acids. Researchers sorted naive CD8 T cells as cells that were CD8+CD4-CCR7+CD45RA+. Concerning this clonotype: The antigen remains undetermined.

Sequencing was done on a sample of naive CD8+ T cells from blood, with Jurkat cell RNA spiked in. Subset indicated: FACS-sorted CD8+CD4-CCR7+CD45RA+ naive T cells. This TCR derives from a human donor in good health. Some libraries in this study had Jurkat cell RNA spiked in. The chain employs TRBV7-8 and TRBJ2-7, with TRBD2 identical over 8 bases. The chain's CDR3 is CASSLMRGDREQYF. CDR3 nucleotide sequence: TGTGCCAGCAGCTTAATGCGGGGGGATCGTGAGCAGTACTTC.